A single sample gave rise to the 11 T cell receptor beta chains below, sequenced in a study of T cell responses to AZD1222 COVID-19 vaccine. Sequenced by immunoSEQ multiplex PCR; TCRdb stores in-frame clones only, minus some. The sample shows some 150,000 clones, roughly 90% of them seen only once. Specimen: peripheral blood, collected on day 0 of AZD1222 vaccination. The receptors stem from an adult in good health.

The V call is TRBV29-1, the J call TRBJ2-1; the D gene could be TRBD1 or TRBD2 (5 bases each). This CDR3 spans 15 amino acids. Trimming left V 6 bases short and J 3 bases short, with 18 bases between. Looked up from germline, CDR1 is SQVTM and CDR2 is ANQGSEA. The CDR3 bases are TGCAGCGTCTACCCGACCGGGACGGACTACAATGAGCAGTTCTTC. Its translation is CSVYPTGTDYNEQFF.

This clone was recorded many times. The CDR3 region is CASSEGNTGELFF. The CDR3 DNA reads as TGTGCCAGCAGTGAAGGGAACACCGGGGAGCTGTTTTTT. V gene TRBV6-4 combines with J gene TRBJ2-2; no definite D call. V lost 3 bases, J lost 1 base, and 3 bases lay in between. CDR1 is MRHNA and CDR2 is SNTAGT in the germline V gene. This CDR3 contains 13 residues.

This chain joins TRBV15 and TRBJ2-5; D uncertain. From germline, CDR1 is LNHNV and CDR2 YYDKDF (reference sequence). The CDR3 covers 12 residues. V was clipped by 0 bases and J by 10 bases, with 9 bases between them. The CDR3 sequence is CATSRDAVRQYF. The CDR3 DNA follows: TGTGCCACCAGCAGAGATGCGGTACGCCAGTACTTC.

This chain uses TRBV6-5 with TRBJ1-1, with D hard to call. This CDR3 contains 14 residues. CDR1 and CDR2 from the germline V gene are MNHEY and SVGAGI. Trimming removed 7 bases from V and 1 base from J, with 13 bases in between. The CDR3 sequence: CASTENTWNTEAFF. In DNA form, the CDR3 reads TGTGCCAGCACCGAAAACACCTGGAACACTGAAGCTTTCTTT.

The rearrangement joins TRBV6-5 to TRBJ2-5, with 9 bases identical to TRBD2. V lost 6 bases, J lost 2 bases, and 4 bases stayed unmatched. Per the germline V gene, CDR1 is MNHEY and CDR2 is SVGAGI. CDR3 length equals 14 residues. The CDR3 spells CASRMTSGQETQYF. In nucleotides, the CDR3 is TGTGCCAGCAGGATGACTAGCGGTCAAGAGACCCAGTACTTC.

This clone appeared a few times. The chain links TRBV28 to TRBJ1-4, with 9 positions matching TRBD1. The V gene end was trimmed by 5 bases and the J gene end by 8 bases; junction bases not matched to a gene: 6. CDR1 MDHEN and CDR2 SYDVKM come from the germline V gene. CDR3 length: 14 amino acids. CDR3 protein: CASSTRTGEEKLFF. The CDR3 DNA follows: TGTGCCAGCAGTACTCGGACAGGGGAAGAAAAACTGTTTTTT.

The genes are TRBV7-9 and TRBJ2-1, with TRBD1 identical over 9 bases. Losses at the gene ends were 5 bases for V and 6 bases for J; bases not matched to a gene: 17. Per germline, CDR1 SEHNR and CDR2 FQNEAQ (reference sequence). The CDR3 contains 18 residues. The CDR3 nucleotides read TGTGCCAGCAGCCATCTCAATTTCCGGGACAGGGCCATCAATGAGCAGTTCTTC. Amino acid sequence: CASSHLNFRDRAINEQFF. The full variable domain, completed using reference TRBV7-9 and TRBJ2-1, is DTGVSQNPRHKITKRGQNVTFRCDPISEHNRLYWYRQTLGQGPEFLTYFQNEAQLEKSRLLSDRFSAERPKGSFSTLEIQRTEQGDSAMYLCASSHLNFRDRAINEQFFGPGTRLTVL.

This clone was counted a single time. The chain uses TRBV4-1 and TRBJ1-5, with D unresolved. The CDR3 consists of 15 residues. V shed 5 bases and J shed 4 bases, with 15 bases lying between them. Germline loops: CDR1 MGHRA, CDR2 YSYEKL. CDR3 DNA sequence: TGCGCCAGCAGCTCTCGATGGGGAACAAATCAGCCCCAGCATTTT. It translates to CASSSRWGTNQPQHF.

This clone is a singleton in its sample. The chain has TRBV18 and TRBJ2-1; TRBD2 might be the D (6 bases). Germline V CDR1 and CDR2: KGHSH, LQKENI. The ends were cut back, 0 bases at V and 15 bases at J, with 27 bases in the middle. This CDR3 comprises 17 residues. The CDR3 DNA reads TGTGCCAGCTCACCACCCCAGGGAGGAATAGGCCGTCTTTTTGCGTTCTTC. Its translation: CASSPPQGGIGRLFAFF.

The V and J genes are TRBV28 and TRBJ2-7; 8 bases line up with TRBD1. The CDR3 covers 15 residues. V was clipped by 7 bases and J by 7 bases; unmatched bases: 15. CDR1 and CDR2 from the germline V gene are MDHEN and SYDVKM. DNA of the CDR3: TGTGCCAGCACCCCCACCGGACAGGGACGAGGTGAGCAGTACTTC. It is translated as CASTPTGQGRGEQYF.

The V gene is TRBV28, the J gene TRBJ2-7; perhaps D is TRBD1 or TRBD2 (7 bases each). Germline V gives CDR1 MDHEN, CDR2 SYDVKM. Deletions cut 7 bases from V and 2 bases from J, with 15 bases between. This CDR3 contains 14 residues. The CDR3 DNA is TGTGCCAGCAATCAGGGGGGGCCACCCTACGAGCAGTACTTC. It translates to CASNQGGPPYEQYF.